This T cell receptor (beta chain) is drawn from a study of CD8 T cells in ankylosing spondylitis. Study conclusions and caveats: Prior work had noted some motif variants in reactive arthritis blood and synovial fluid.

Per the germline V gene, CDR1 is SGHRS and CDR2 is YFSETQ. V lost 1 base, J lost 7 bases, and 15 bases lay in between. CDR3 length equals 14 residues. Each CDR3 protein is one row after TCRdb ran MiXCR on the 5' RACE reads. The sample has a few hundred thousand distinct CDR3 sequences; 18% are singletons. Of note for this clonotype: Antigen unknown.

The sequencing sample was made of blood, either unsorted or a sorted T cell fraction (not recorded which). The chain employs TRBV5-1 and TRBJ2-7, with D perhaps matching TRBD1 or TRBD2 (5 bases each). The TCR comes from a male donor with ankylosing spondylitis or in good health (not recorded which). The CDR3 loop is CASSLTGTGLEQYF. DNA of the CDR3: TGCGCCAGCAGCTTGACCGGGACGGGCCTGGAGCAGTACTTC.